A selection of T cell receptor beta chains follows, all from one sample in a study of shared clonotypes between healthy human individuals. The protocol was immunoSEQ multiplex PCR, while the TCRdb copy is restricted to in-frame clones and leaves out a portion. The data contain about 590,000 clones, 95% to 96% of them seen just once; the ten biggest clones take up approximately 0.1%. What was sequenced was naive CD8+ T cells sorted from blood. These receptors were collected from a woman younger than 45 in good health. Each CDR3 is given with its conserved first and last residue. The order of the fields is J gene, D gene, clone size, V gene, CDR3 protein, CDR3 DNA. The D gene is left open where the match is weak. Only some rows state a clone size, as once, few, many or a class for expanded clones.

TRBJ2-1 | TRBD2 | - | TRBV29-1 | CSAPLSGSGYNEQFF | TGCAGCGCCCCCCTCAGCGGGAGCGGTTACAATGAGCAGTTCTTC
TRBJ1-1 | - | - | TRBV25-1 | CASSAPFGRANTEAFF | TGTGCCAGCAGTGCTCCTTTTGGCCGAGCGAACACTGAAGCTTTCTTT
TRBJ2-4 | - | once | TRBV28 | CASSRKATKNIQYF | TGTGCCAGCAGCCGAAAGGCTACCAAAAACATTCAGTACTTC
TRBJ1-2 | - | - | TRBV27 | CASRSLAYYGYTF | TGTGCCAGCAGGTCCCTGGCCTACTATGGCTACACCTTC
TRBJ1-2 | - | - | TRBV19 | CARGTTVNYGYTF | TGTGCCAGGGGGACAACCGTTAACTATGGCTACACCTTC
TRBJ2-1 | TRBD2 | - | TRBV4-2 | CASSQDRSGSSPTEEQFF | TGTGCCAGCAGCCAAGATCGTAGCGGGAGTTCCCCAACCGAAGAGCAGTTCTTC
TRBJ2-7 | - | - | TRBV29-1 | CSVEFGIYEQYF | TGCAGCGTTGAATTCGGAATCTACGAGCAGTACTTC
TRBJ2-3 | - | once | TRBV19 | CASSDYADTQYF | TGTGCCAGTAGTGATTATGCAGATACGCAGTATTTT
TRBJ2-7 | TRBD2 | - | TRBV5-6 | CASQSGTPLYEQYF | TGTGCCAGTCAAAGCGGGACGCCCCTCTACGAGCAGTACTTC
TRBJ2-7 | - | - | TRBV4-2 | CASSQITGSDEQYF | TGTGCCAGCAGCCAAATTACAGGGAGCGACGAGCAGTACTTC
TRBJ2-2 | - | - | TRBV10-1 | CASSDGRTTGELFF | TGCGCCAGCAGTGATGGGAGAACCACCGGGGAGCTGTTTTTT
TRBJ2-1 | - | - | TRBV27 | CASRPSPYNEQFF | TGTGCCAGCAGACCCAGTCCCTACAATGAGCAGTTCTTC
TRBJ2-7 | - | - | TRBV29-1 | CSVERDYEQYF | TGCAGCGTCGAGAGGGACTACGAGCAGTACTTC
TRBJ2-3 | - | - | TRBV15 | CATSRDLAVQRGTQYF | TGTGCCACCAGCAGAGATTTAGCCGTTCAAAGGGGTACGCAGTATTTT
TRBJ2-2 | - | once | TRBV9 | CASKQTNTGELFF | TGTGCCAGCAAGCAGACGAACACCGGGGAGCTGTTTTTT
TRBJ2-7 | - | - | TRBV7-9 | CASTAPRSYEQYF | TGTGCCAGCACCGCCCCCCGCTCCTACGAGCAGTACTTC
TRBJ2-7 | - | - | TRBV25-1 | CAITRVYERGYYEQYF | TGTGCCATTACCAGGGTTTACGAACGGGGGTACTACGAGCAGTACTTC
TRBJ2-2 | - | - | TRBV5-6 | CASRPTSSGELFF | TGTGCCAGCAGGCCTACTAGTTCCGGGGAGCTGTTTTTT
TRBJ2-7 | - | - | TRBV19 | CASSGTGSHEQYF | TGTGCCAGTAGTGGAACAGGGAGCCACGAGCAGTACTTC
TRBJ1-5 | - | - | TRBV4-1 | CASSTGLGNQPQHF | TGCGCCAGCAGCACCGGCCTCGGCAATCAGCCCCAGCATTTT
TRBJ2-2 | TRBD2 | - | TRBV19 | CASRIKREEDTGELFF | TGTGCCAGTAGGATCAAGCGGGAGGAGGACACCGGGGAGCTGTTTTTT
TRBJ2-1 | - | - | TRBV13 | CASSPPYGSSYNEQFF | TGTGCCAGCAGCCCACCTTACGGGAGCTCCTACAATGAGCAGTTCTTC
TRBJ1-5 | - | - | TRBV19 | CASSRGEVKPQHF | TGTGCCAGTAGTAGAGGGGAAGTAAAGCCCCAGCATTTT